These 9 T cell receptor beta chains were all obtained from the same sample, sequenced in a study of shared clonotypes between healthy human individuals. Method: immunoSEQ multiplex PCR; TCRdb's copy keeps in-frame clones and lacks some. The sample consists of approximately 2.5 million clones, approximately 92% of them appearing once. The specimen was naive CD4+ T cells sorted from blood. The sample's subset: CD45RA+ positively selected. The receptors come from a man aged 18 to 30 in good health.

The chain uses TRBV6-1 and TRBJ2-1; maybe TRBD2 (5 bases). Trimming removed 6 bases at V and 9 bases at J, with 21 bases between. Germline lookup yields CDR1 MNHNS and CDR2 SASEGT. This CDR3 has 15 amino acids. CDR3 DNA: TGTGCCAGCAGAGCTAGCCTTCTGGGCCCGGGTGAGCAGTTCTTC. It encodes CASRASLLGPGEQFF.

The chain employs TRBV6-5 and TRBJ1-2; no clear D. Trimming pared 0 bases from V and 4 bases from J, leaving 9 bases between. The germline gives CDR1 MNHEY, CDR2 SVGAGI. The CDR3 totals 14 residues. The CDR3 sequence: CASSYSNPPYGYTF. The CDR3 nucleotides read TGTGCCAGCAGTTACTCGAACCCGCCCTATGGCTACACCTTC.

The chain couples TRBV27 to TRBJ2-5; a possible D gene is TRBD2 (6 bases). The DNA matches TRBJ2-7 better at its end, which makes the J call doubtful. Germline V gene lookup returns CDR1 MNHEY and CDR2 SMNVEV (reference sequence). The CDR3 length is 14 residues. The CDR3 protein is CASTLGTGAYEQYF. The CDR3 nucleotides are TGTGCCAGCACCCTCGGGACGGGGGCCTACGAGCAGTACTTC.

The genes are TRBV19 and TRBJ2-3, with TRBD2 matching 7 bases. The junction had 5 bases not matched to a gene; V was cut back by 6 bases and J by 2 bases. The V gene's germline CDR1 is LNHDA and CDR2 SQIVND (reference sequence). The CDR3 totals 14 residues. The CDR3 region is CASSPGTTTDTQYF. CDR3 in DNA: TGTGCCAGTAGCCCGGGGACTACCACAGATACGCAGTATTTT.

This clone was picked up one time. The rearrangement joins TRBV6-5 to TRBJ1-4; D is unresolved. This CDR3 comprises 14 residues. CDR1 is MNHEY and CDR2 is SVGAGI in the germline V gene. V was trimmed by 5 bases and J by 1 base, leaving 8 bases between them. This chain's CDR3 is CASSTTVTNEKLFF. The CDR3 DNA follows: TGTGCCAGCAGTACGACGGTAACTAATGAAAAACTGTTTTTT.

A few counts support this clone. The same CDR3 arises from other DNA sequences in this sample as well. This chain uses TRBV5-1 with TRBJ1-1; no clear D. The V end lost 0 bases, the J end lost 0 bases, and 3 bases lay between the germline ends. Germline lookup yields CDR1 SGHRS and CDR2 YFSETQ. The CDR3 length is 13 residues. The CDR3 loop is CASSLDLNTEAFF. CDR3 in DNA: TGCGCCAGCAGCTTGGATCTGAACACTGAAGCTTTCTTT.

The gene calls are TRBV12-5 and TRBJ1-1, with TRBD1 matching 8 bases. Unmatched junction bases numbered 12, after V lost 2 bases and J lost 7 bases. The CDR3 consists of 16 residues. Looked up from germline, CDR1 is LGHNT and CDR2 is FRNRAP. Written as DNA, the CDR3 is TGTGCTAGTGGTTTGACACACCCCGGGACAGGCCTTGAAGCTTTCTTT. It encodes CASGLTHPGTGLEAFF.

The CDR3 reads CASNGQGVDQPQHF. Here the CDR3 DNA reads TGTGCCAGCAATGGACAGGGGGTGGATCAGCCCCAGCATTTT. The chain employs TRBV25-1 and TRBJ1-5; 10 bases are shared with TRBD1. This CDR3 contains 14 residues. V was clipped by 7 bases and J by 5 bases; unmatched bases: 5. The V gene's germline CDR1 is MGHDK and CDR2 SYGVNS.

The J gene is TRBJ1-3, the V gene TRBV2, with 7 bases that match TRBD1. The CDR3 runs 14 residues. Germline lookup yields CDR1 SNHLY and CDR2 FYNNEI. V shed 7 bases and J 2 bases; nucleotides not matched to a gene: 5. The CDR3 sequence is CASNEQGTGNTIYF. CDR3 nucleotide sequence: TGTGCCAGCAACGAACAGGGGACTGGAAACACCATATATTTT.